Below are 12 T cell receptor beta chains sequenced from a single sample in a study of cytomegalovirus exposure and HLA in healthy donors (dated by TCRdb to about 2017). Libraries came from the immunoSEQ multiplex PCR assay. TCRdb carries this immuneACCESS record with in-frame sequences only. Its versions omit some clonotypes, under half of them owing to an unresolved V gene in the studies checked, with the rest unexplained. This sample is represented by approximately 150,000 clones; roughly nine tenths of them were singletons. The ten largest make up around 3.1% of the sample. The sequenced sample consisted of PBMCs. The receptors derive from a woman between 18 and 29 years old in good health and CMV-seropositive.

The V call is TRBV29-1, the J call TRBJ1-4; 7 bases line up with TRBD1. The CDR3 runs 15 residues. CDR1 and CDR2 (germline): SQVTM, ANQGSEA. J gave up 11 bases and V 2 bases, and 14 bases lay outside the gene matches. CDR3 sequence: CSVETPGGGRRKLFF. Here the CDR3 DNA reads TGCAGCGTTGAAACTCCAGGGGGTGGAAGGCGGAAACTGTTTTTT. Full variable domain (outside the CDR3, taken from reference TRBV29-1 and TRBJ1-4): SAVISQKPSRDICQRGTSLTIQCQVDSQVTMMFWYRQQPGQSLTLIATANQGSEATYESGFVIDKFPISRPNLTFSTLTVSNMSPEDSSIYLCSVETPGGGRRKLFFGSGTQLSVL.

The rearrangement joins TRBV18 to TRBJ1-1; 7 bases fit TRBD1. V lost 4 bases, J lost 1 base, and 3 bases stayed unmatched. CDR1 is KGHSH, CDR2 LQKENI, per germline. The CDR3 loop spans 14 amino acids. As DNA, the CDR3 is TGTGCCAGCTCACGTGACAGGGCGAACACTGAAGCTTTCTTT. Translating gives CASSRDRANTEAFF.

The chain employs TRBV19 and TRBJ2-7; 7 nucleotides line up with TRBD2. The CDR3 runs to 15 residues. The germline V gene has CDR1 LNHDA and CDR2 SQIVND (reference sequence). With 5 bases clipped from V and 3 bases from J, the junction kept 10 bases outside the gene matches. The CDR3 here is CASSPSGGGSYEQYF. CDR3 DNA: TGTGCCAGTAGTCCCTCCGGCGGGGGAAGCTACGAGCAGTACTTC.

The DNA of the CDR3 is TGTGCCAGCAGCTTGGACAGGACGAGAGAGACCCAGTACTTC. Amino acids: CASSLDRTRETQYF. The chain joins TRBV7-8 to TRBJ2-5, with 7 bases that match TRBD1. There are 14 residues in the CDR3. Germline values: CDR1 SGHVS, CDR2 FQNEAQ. V shed 3 bases, J shed 4 bases, and the junction held 5 bases outside the gene matches.

This clone was detected only once. The V and J genes are TRBV18 and TRBJ2-1, with 7 nucleotides matching TRBD1. Germline assignment: CDR1 KGHSH and CDR2 LQKENI. Trimming at V came to 3 bases and at J to 2 bases, leaving 4 bases not matched to a gene. The CDR3 totals 15 residues. The CDR3 DNA is TGTGCCAGCTCACCTAGGACAGGAGCCTACAATGAGCAGTTCTTC. Its protein is CASSPRTGAYNEQFF.

This clone was counted a single time. The rearrangement joins TRBV19 to TRBJ1-2; the match to TRBD1 covers 8 bases. Germline V gives CDR1 LNHDA, CDR2 SQIVND (reference sequence). J gave up 8 bases and V 4 bases, and 9 bases lay outside the gene matches. The CDR3 is 14 amino acids. Written as DNA, the CDR3 is TGTGCCAGTAGTACGAGGACAGGGCCCGGGGGCTACACCTTC. The encoded protein is CASSTRTGPGGYTF.

The V call is TRBV7-9, the J call TRBJ2-2; TRBD1 aligns across 11 bases. Germline V gene lookup returns CDR1 SEHNR and CDR2 FQNEAQ (reference sequence). The CDR3 loop spans 15 amino acids. With 8 bases clipped from V and 0 bases from J, the junction kept 2 bases outside the gene matches. The CDR3 DNA is TGTGCCAGCGCGGGACAGGGGGCGAACACCGGGGAGCTGTTTTTT. It codes for CASAGQGANTGELFF. Full variable domain (outside the CDR3, taken from reference TRBV7-9 and TRBJ2-2): DTGVSQNPRHKITKRGQNVTFRCDPISEHNRLYWYRQTLGQGPEFLTYFQNEAQLEKSRLLSDRFSAERPKGSFSTLEIQRTEQGDSAMYLCASAGQGANTGELFFGEGSRLTVL.

The chain couples TRBV6-1 to TRBJ2-7; D is unresolved. The CDR3 totals 11 residues. The germline gives CDR1 MNHNS, CDR2 SASEGT. V was trimmed by 5 bases and J by 7 bases, leaving 9 bases between them. The CDR3 region is CASSQFLEQYF. CDR3 in DNA: TGTGCCAGCAGTCAATTCCTAGAGCAGTACTTC.

This rearrangement joins TRBV27 to TRBJ2-2; 10 bases fit TRBD2. Trimming took 5 bases from V and 2 from J; bases not matched to a gene: 14. The CDR3 totals 19 residues. Germline CDR1 is MNHEY and CDR2 is SMNVEV (reference sequence). Here the CDR3 reads CASSPLWASGSVNTGELFF. The CDR3 DNA sequence: TGTGCCAGCAGTCCCCTCTGGGCTAGCGGGAGTGTAAACACCGGGGAGCTGTTTTTT.

The V and J genes are TRBV27 and TRBJ1-1, with no clear D. The V gene lost 3 bases and the J gene lost 8 bases, with 16 bases spanning the gap. This CDR3 has 14 residues. Per germline, CDR1 MNHEY and CDR2 SMNVEV (reference sequence). CDR3 loop: CASSLLGVGGEAFF. In DNA form, the CDR3 reads TGTGCCAGCAGTTTGTTGGGTGTGGGAGGGGAAGCTTTCTTT.

The V call is TRBV28, the J call TRBJ1-4; the D is unclear. Trimming took off 6 bases at V and 8 bases at J, with 13 bases between the two ends. The CDR3 is 13 residues long. CDR1 MDHEN and CDR2 SYDVKM come from the germline V gene. This chain's CDR3 is CASSRVRGEKLFF. The CDR3 bases are TGTGCCAGCAGCCGGGTCCGTGGGGAAAAACTGTTTTTT.

The chain carries TRBV4-3 and TRBJ2-1; 11 nucleotides agree with TRBD2. Germline values: CDR1 LGHNA, CDR2 YSLEER. This CDR3 comprises 18 residues. The J segment lost 0 bases and the V segment lost 0 bases, leaving 4 bases of the junction unmatched. The CDR3 sequence: CASSQETSGTSSYNEQFF. As DNA, the CDR3 is TGCGCCAGCAGCCAAGAGACTAGCGGGACGAGCTCCTACAATGAGCAGTTCTTC.